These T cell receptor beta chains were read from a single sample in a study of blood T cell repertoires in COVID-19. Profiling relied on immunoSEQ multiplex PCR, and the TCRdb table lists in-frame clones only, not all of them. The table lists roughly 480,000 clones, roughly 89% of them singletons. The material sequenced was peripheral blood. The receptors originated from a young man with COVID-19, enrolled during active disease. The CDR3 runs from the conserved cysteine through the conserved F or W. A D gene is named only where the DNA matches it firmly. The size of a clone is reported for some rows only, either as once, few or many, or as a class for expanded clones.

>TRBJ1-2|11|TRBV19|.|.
TGTGCCAGTAGTATCAACGGGGGCTACACCTTC
CASSINGGYTF
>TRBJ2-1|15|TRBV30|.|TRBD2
TGTGCCTGGAGTCGGGAATGGGGGGGGTTAGGAGAGCAGTTCTTC
CAWSREWGGLGEQFF
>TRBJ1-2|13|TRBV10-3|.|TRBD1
TGTGCCATCAGTGAAGACAGGGGCTATGGCTACACCTTC
CAISEDRGYGYTF
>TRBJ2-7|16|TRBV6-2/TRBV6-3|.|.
TGTGCCAGCAGTTACGGGCCCTCTCCGACGGTAGACGAGCAGTACTTC
CASSYGPSPTVDEQYF
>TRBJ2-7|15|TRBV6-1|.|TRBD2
TGTGCCAGCAGTGAGGGTAGCGGGAGATACTACGAGCAGTACTTC
CASSEGSGRYYEQYF
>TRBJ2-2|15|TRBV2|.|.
TGTGCCAGCGGGGCTTTATTTTCGACTACCGGGGAGCTGTTTTTT
CASGALFSTTGELFF
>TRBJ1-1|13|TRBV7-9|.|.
TGTGCCAGCAGCTTCGGTCGGAACACTGAAGCTTTCTTT
CASSFGRNTEAFF
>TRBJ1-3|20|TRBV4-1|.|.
TGCGCCAGCAGCCAGTCCCAGGACACTCGATTTATGAGCTCTGGAAACACCATATATTTT
CASSQSQDTRFMSSGNTIYF
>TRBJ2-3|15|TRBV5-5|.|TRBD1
TGTGCCAGCAGCAGGACAGGGGGTAGCACAGATACGCAGTATTTT
CASSRTGGSTDTQYF
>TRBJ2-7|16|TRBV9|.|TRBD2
TGTGCCAGCAGCAACCGGACTAGCGCCTCCTCCTACGAGCAGTACTTC
CASSNRTSASSYEQYF
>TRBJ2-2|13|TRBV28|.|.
TGTGCCAGCAGTTTCTCTCTAGCAGGGGAGCTGTTTTTT
CASSFSLAGELFF
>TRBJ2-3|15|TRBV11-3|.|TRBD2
TGTGCCAGCAGCTCTGGGACTAGCGGGGAAGATACGCAGTATTTT
CASSSGTSGEDTQYF
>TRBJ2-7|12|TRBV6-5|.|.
TGTGCCAGCAGCAAGACAGCGTACGAGCAGTACTTC
CASSKTAYEQYF
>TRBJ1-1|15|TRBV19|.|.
TGTGCCAGTAGTCCGGGGTGGGCGAAGAACACTGAAGCTTTCTTT
CASSPGWAKNTEAFF
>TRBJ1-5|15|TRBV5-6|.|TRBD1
TGTGCCAGCAGCTACCGACAGGGGAAAGGTCAGCCCCAGCATTTT
CASSYRQGKGQPQHF
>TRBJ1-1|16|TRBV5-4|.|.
TGTGCCAGCAGCCCCGACTGGCAGACGCCGAACACTGAAGCTTTCTTT
CASSPDWQTPNTEAFF
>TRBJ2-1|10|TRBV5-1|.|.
TGCGCCAGCAGAGGGGGAGAATGGTTCTTC
CASRGGEWFF
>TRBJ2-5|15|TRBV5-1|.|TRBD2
TGCGCCAGCAGCTTGTGGAGCGGGAATGGGGAGACCCAGTACTTC
CASSLWSGNGETQYF
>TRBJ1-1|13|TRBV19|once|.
TGTGCCAGTAGTATGTCTCCGAACACTGAAGCTTTCTTT
CASSMSPNTEAFF
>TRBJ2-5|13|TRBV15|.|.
TGTGCCACCAGCAGAGAGAGTTGGGAGACCCAGTACTTC
CATSRESWETQYF
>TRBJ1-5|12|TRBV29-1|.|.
TGCAGCGTTGAGACCGGGAATCAGCCCCAGCATTTT
CSVETGNQPQHF
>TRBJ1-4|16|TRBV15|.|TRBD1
TGTGCCACCAGCCGTCGGACAGGGGGGAACAATGAAAAACTGTTTTTT
CATSRRTGGNNEKLFF
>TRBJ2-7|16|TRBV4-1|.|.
TGCGCCAGCAGCCGATTCCCGGGGCCCGCGGGACGCGAGCAGTACTTC
CASSRFPGPAGREQYF
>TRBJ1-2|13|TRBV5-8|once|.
TGTGCCAGCAGCATGGACCGGAGCTATGGCTACACCTTC
CASSMDRSYGYTF
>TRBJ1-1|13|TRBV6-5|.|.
TGTGCCAGCAGTTCTCGTCGGAGCACTGAAGCTTTCTTT
CASSSRRSTEAFF
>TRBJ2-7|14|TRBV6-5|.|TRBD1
TGTGCCAGCAGTCTGACAGGGGGCCTCTACGAGCAGTACTTC
CASSLTGGLYEQYF
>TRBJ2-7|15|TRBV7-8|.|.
TGTGCCAGCAATGACCCCCGGGACTTCTCCTACGAGCAGTACTTC
CASNDPRDFSYEQYF
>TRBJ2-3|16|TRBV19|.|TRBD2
TGTGCCAGTAGTATTTCGTCGCGGGGGGGTAGGGATACGCAGTATTTT
CASSISSRGGRDTQYF
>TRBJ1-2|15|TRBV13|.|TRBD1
TGTGCCAGCAGTTTGGCCCAGGACAGGGGGTATGGCTACACCTTC
CASSLAQDRGYGYTF
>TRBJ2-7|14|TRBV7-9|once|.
TGTGCCAGCAGCAACCGGACAGCTGTCTACGAGCAGTACTTC
CASSNRTAVYEQYF
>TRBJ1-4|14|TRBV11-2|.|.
TGTGCCAGCAGCTTAGATACGGGGGGTGAAAAACTGTTTTTT
CASSLDTGGEKLFF
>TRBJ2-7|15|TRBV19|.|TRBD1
TGTGCCAGTAGGAGCACCGGGACAGGGGGCGGCGAGCAGTACTTC
CASRSTGTGGGEQYF
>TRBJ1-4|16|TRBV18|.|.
TGTGCCAGCTCACCACGGGGGGAGCAAACTAATGAAAAACTGTTTTTT
CASSPRGEQTNEKLFF
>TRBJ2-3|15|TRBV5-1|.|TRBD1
TGCGCCAGCAGCTCCGGGACAGTGAGCACAGATACGCAGTATTTT
CASSSGTVSTDTQYF
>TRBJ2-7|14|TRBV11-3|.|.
TGTGCCACTCGAGAGGTGGCCGGCGCCTACGAGCAGTACTTC
CATREVAGAYEQYF
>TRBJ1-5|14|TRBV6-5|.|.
TGTGCCAGCAAACAGGTTGCTAGCAATCAGCCCCAGCATTTT
CASKQVASNQPQHF
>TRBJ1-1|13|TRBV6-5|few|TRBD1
TGTGCCAGCAAAGGACAGGGCAACACTGAAGCTTTCTTT
CASKGQGNTEAFF
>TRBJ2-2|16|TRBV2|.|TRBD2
TGTGCCAGCAGTGGATTAGCGGGGGCGAACACCGGGGAGCTGTTTTTT
CASSGLAGANTGELFF
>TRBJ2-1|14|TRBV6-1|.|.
TGTGCCAGCAGTGAACCGGGAAGGGGGAATGAGCAGTTCTTC
CASSEPGRGNEQFF
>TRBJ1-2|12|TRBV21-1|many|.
TGTGCCAGCAGTAACAGGGGGCTCGGCTACACCTTC
CASSNRGLGYTF
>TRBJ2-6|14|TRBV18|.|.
TGTGCCAGCTCCCCCGGCTCTGGGGCCAACGTCCTGACTTTC
CASSPGSGANVLTF
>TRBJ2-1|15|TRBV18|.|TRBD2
TGTGCCAGCTCACCAGGGACTAGAGGTCGCAATGAGCAGTTCTTC
CASSPGTRGRNEQFF
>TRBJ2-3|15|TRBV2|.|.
TGTGCCAGCAGTGAAAGGGTCAGGGCTACAGATACGCAGTATTTT
CASSERVRATDTQYF
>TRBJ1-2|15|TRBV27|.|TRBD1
TGTGCCAGCAGTCTAACCGGGACAGGGCACTATGGCTACACCTTC
CASSLTGTGHYGYTF
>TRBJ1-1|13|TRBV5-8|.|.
TGTGCCAGCAGCTTACCAGGGAACACTGAAGCTTTCTTT
CASSLPGNTEAFF
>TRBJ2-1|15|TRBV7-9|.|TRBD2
TGTGCCAGCAGCCCTAGCGGGAGTAGCTACAATGAGCAGTTCTTC
CASSPSGSSYNEQFF
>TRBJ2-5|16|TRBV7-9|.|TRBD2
TGTGCCAGCAGCTTAGGACTAGCGGGGGGATCAGAGACCCAGTACTTC
CASSLGLAGGSETQYF
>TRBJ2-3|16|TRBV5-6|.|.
TGTGCCAGCAGCTTGATCGTGGGGGGAACCACAGATACGCAGTATTTT
CASSLIVGGTTDTQYF
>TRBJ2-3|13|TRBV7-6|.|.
TGTGCCAGCAGCTTAGCATGGCGGGATACGCAGTATTTT
CASSLAWRDTQYF
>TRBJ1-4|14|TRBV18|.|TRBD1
TGTGCCAGCCGGGGGGACAGGACTAATGAAAAACTGTTTTTT
CASRGDRTNEKLFF
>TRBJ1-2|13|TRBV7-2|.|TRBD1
TGTGCCAGCAGCCCCAGACAGGGCGATGGCTACACCTTC
CASSPRQGDGYTF
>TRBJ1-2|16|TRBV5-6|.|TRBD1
TGTGCCAGCAGCTTGGCCGAGACAGGGGGCGACTATGGCTACACCTTC
CASSLAETGGDYGYTF
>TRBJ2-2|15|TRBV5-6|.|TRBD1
TGTGCCAGCAGCCGGGGACAGGGGGTCGCCGGGGAGCTGTTTTTT
CASSRGQGVAGELFF
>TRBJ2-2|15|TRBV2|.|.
TGTGCCAGCAGTATTCTCCGCGGGGACACCGGGGAGCTGTTTTTT
CASSILRGDTGELFF
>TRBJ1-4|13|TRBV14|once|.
TGTGCCAGCAGCCAAGGAGGGATTGGAAAACTGTTTTTT
CASSQGGIGKLFF
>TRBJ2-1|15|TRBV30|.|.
TGTGCCTGGAGTCCGTCTAACTTCGCGTACAATGAGCAGTTCTTC
CAWSPSNFAYNEQFF
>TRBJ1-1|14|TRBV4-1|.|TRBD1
TGCGCCAGCAGCCAAGATCAGGGGGTCTCCGAAGCTTTCTTT
CASSQDQGVSEAFF
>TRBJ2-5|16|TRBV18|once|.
TGTGCCAGCTCACCACTGGCGGGGATTGTCGAAGAGACCCAGTACTTC
CASSPLAGIVEETQYF
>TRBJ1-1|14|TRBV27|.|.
TGTGCCAGCAGTTTCTCTGTCTTGAACACTGAAGCTTTCTTT
CASSFSVLNTEAFF
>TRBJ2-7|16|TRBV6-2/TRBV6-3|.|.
TGTGCCAGCAGTCAACTCTACCGGGACACCAACTACGAGCAGTACTTC
CASSQLYRDTNYEQYF